This TCR beta chain was sequenced during a study of response to subunit inactivated influenza vaccine. Study results and limitations: The authors put forward the suggestion that each seasonal influenza vaccination may bring in only a limited number of new T cells.

As for this clonotype: Antigen specificity is unknown.

V was shortened by 1 base and J by 5 bases, with 15 bases between the two germline ends. CDR3 length equals 15 residues. Using its own MiXCR run on the RT-PCR reads, TCRdb lists one record per CDR3 protein. The sample has more than 450,000 distinct CDR3 sequences; about 11% are singletons. This sample was also put to use in a study of T cells expressing NK-cell markers. That work states: With UMIs, 5'RACE template switching was used to make TCR beta cDNA. Among the experiments, several used an anti-gamma-delta TCR antibody to restrict sorting to alpha-beta TCR T cells. In a handful of donors, dominant CD3+CD56+NKG2C+ clones formed about 1.0-7.5% of CD8+ cells. Topping the CD3+CD56-NKG2C+ fraction as well were these clonotypes, in a few donors.

The receptor comes from a man aged 50 or older who received an inactivated influenza vaccine. The chain has TRBV12-3 or TRBV12-4 and TRBJ2-7, with D perhaps given as TRBD1 or TRBD2 (5 bases each). This material consisted of PBMCs from blood, taken on the day of vaccination. The CDR3 DNA reads TGTGCCAGCAGTTTAGGAAGGGGCAGGGACCACGAGCAGTACTTC. This gives the protein CASSLGRGRDHEQYF.